This TCR beta chain was profiled in a study of siplizumab effects on memory and regulatory T cells. The study's findings and limits: Suppressive activity of Tregs proliferating in siplizumab cultures remained unconfirmed. Most proliferating CD4+ or CD8+ clones, roughly 75-97%, had no naive or memory assignment.

The protocol was immunoSEQ multiplex PCR, while the TCRdb copy is restricted to in-frame clones and leaves out a portion. The profile shows around 100,000 clones, 92% of them singletons. As regards this clone: As yet, its antigen is unknown.

Germline CDR1 reads SGHRS; CDR2 reads YFSETQ. V trimming: 0 bases; J trimming: 7 bases; junction bases outside the gene matches: 8. This CDR3 is built from 15 residues. The clonotype originates from a human donor in good health. The material sequenced was CD4+ T cells sorted from blood. The J gene is TRBJ2-7, the V gene TRBV5-1, with 9 bases aligning to TRBD1. CDR3: CASSLGTGTGREQYF. As DNA, the CDR3 is TGCGCCAGCAGCTTGGGGACCGGGACAGGGAGGGAGCAGTACTTC.